This T cell receptor beta chain was observed in a study of identifying expanded T cells in peripheral blood. Points from the study as a whole: Differentially abundant clones: 0.95 to 1.5 between replicates, roughly 16 at approximately 14 days, more than 18 at four. Variance in clone template counts between two-week samples significantly increased with total template count across all healthy donors.

Clones were sequenced by immunoSEQ multiplex PCR, and TCRdb holds only the in-frame ones, with some missing. The sample has about 130,000 clones, about 86% seen once. In the case of this clone: Its antigen is as yet unknown.

CDR1 and CDR2 from the germline V gene are MNHEY and SMNVEV (reference sequence). V dropped 4 bases and J dropped 8; count of bases not matched to a gene: 4. This CDR3 spans 15 amino acids. Collection occurred without any documented infections or immune events in donors. The sequence came from a person aged 18 to 75 in good health. V usage is TRBV27 and J usage is TRBJ1-6; 11 bases are shared with TRBD1. Sequencing was done on a sample of blood. The DNA of the CDR3 is TGTGCCAGCAGTTCCGGACAGGGGGCTTATTCACCCCTCCACTTT. Translation: CASSSGQGAYSPLHF.